This TCR beta chain was obtained from a study of beta chain features in type 1 diabetes. This clone has only a few counts. As yet, its antigen is unknown. Different DNA sequences within this sample yield the same CDR3. General observations from the study: The VDJ junctions of type 1 diabetes patients carried fewer insertions and more deletions.

The sequenced template was cDNA made from the entire isolated RNA. TCRdb's table, derived via immunoSEQ multiplex PCR, lists solely in-frame clones and lacks some. The sample includes under 950,000 clones, 15% to 20% of them seen just once. Looked up from germline, CDR1 is SGHTA and CDR2 is FQGNSA. The length of the CDR3 is 13 residues. Trimming took 5 bases from V and 2 from J, leaving 10 bases between them. The receptor was derived from a woman under 30 in good health. V usage is TRBV7-2 and J usage is TRBJ2-7; D may be TRBD1 (6 bases). Sequenced sample: naive CD4+ T cells from blood. The CDR3 loop reads CASSLQGTYEQYF. Here the CDR3 DNA reads TGTGCCAGCAGCCTCCAGGGGACCTACGAGCAGTACTTC. Full variable domain (remainder filled in from reference TRBV7-2 and TRBJ2-7): GAGVSQSPSNKVTEKGKDVELRCDPISGHTALYWYRQSLGQGLEFLIYFQGNSAPDKSGLPSDRFSAERTGGSVSTLTIQRTQQEDSAVYLCASSLQGTYEQYFGPGTRLTVT.